The 27 T cell receptor beta chains listed next were all sequenced from one sample in a study of response to subunit inactivated influenza vaccine. TCRdb fed the RT-PCR reads into MiXCR, producing one record per CDR3 protein. The top ten clones hold roughly a tenth of a sample with 530,000 or so distinct CDR3 sequences, 12% of them seen once. The starting material was PBMCs from blood, obtained on the day of vaccination. Source of these receptors: a man aged 45-65 years who received an inactivated influenza vaccine.

The chain is built from TRBV20-1 and TRBJ2-1, with 8 bases lining up with TRBD2. This CDR3 has 16 residues. V was clipped by 6 bases and J by 1 base; unmatched bases: 11. Per the germline V gene, CDR1 is DFQATT and CDR2 is SNEGSKA (reference sequence). The CDR3 region is CSAAPASGFSYNEQFF. CDR3 sequence (DNA): TGCAGTGCCGCTCCCGCTAGCGGGTTTTCCTACAATGAGCAGTTCTTC.

About this clonotype itself: At one end, the junction sequence differs from germline, possibly due to a read error. This rearrangement joins TRBV5-6 to TRBJ2-1; 10 bases are a match to TRBD1. CDR3 length: 16 residues. Germline V gives CDR1 SGHDT, CDR2 YYEEEE. CDR3 coding DNA: TGTGTCAGCAACCAACGCGGGACAGGGGCTGGGAATGAGCAGTTCTTC. It encodes CVSNQRGTGAGNEQFF.

This clonotype was recorded a few times. This chain joins TRBV18 and TRBJ2-6, with TRBD2 as a possible D gene (5 bases). This CDR3 region has 19 residues. V was trimmed by 4 bases and J by 0 bases, leaving 19 bases between them. Germline V CDR1 and CDR2: KGHSH, LQKENI. The chain's CDR3 is CASSQPGWQESSGANVLTF. The DNA of the CDR3 is TGTGCCAGCTCACAACCGGGGTGGCAGGAGAGCTCTGGGGCCAACGTCCTGACTTTC. The full variable domain, rest sourced from reference TRBV18 and TRBJ2-6, is NAGVMQNPRHLVRRRGQEARLRCSPMKGHSHVYWYRQLPEEGLKFMVYLQKENIIDESGMPKERFSAEFPKEGPSILRIQQVVRGDSAAYFCASSQPGWQESSGANVLTFGAGSRLTVL.

V is TRBV20-1 and J is TRBJ2-5; D uncertain. The CDR3 consists of 12 residues. V dropped 3 bases and J dropped 2 bases, with 7 bases sitting between them. Germline V gene data show CDR1 as DFQATT and CDR2 as SNEGSKA (reference sequence). CDR3 loop: CSASLQQETQYF. The DNA for the CDR3 is TGCAGTGCTAGCCTCCAACAAGAGACCCAGTACTTC.

This CDR3 is CASSWYGQNTGELFF. The CDR3 coding sequence is TGTGCCAGCAGCTGGTACGGACAGAACACCGGGGAGCTGTTTTTT. This chain uses TRBV5-5 with TRBJ2-2; TRBD1 might be the D (5 bases). Per germline, CDR1 SGHKS and CDR2 YYEKEE (reference sequence). The CDR3 runs to 15 residues. Trimming removed 3 bases at V and 1 base at J, with 10 bases between.

This clonotype has at least ten counts. V usage is TRBV12-3 or TRBV12-4 and J usage is TRBJ2-1, with D tentatively TRBD2 (5 bases). This CDR3 is built from 14 residues. V was shortened by 1 base and J by 5 bases, with 9 bases between the two germline ends. The CDR3 loop reads CASSLGLANNEQFF. The CDR3, as DNA: TGTGCCAGCAGTTTAGGGCTAGCTAACAATGAGCAGTTCTTC.

This sequence joins TRBV25-1 and TRBJ1-1; unclear D gene. The germline gives CDR1 MGHDK, CDR2 SYGVNS. The germline V and J ends were trimmed by 3 bases and 5 bases, with 13 bases remaining between them. This CDR3 contains 14 residues. The CDR3 DNA is TGTGCCAGCAGTGAGCTGGGAGGTTGGACTGAAGCTTTCTTT. Protein: CASSELGGWTEAFF.

This sequence joins TRBV19 and TRBJ2-6, with D possibly TRBD1 on 5 matching bases. This CDR3 is 13 amino acids long. Germline-derived CDR1 and CDR2 are LNHDA and SQIVND (reference sequence). The CDR3 loop is CACSGLGANVLTF. The DNA for the CDR3 is TGTGCTTGCTCAGGGCTTGGGGCCAACGTCCTGACTTTC.

This chain connects TRBV20-1 to TRBJ1-5; D might be TRBD1 (6 bases). The length of the CDR3 is 16 residues. The germline CDR1 and CDR2 sequences are DFQATT and SNEGSKA (reference sequence). With 0 bases removed from V and 2 bases from J, the gap between germline ends came to 14 bases. CDR3 sequence: CSARDVQGVGNQPQHF. The CDR3 DNA follows: TGCAGTGCTAGAGATGTACAGGGTGTCGGCAATCAGCCCCAGCATTTT.

There are many counts of this clonotype. The chain couples TRBV20-1 to TRBJ2-2; 7 positions match TRBD2. The trim removed 7 bases at V and 4 bases at J, leaving 6 bases unmatched. Germline CDR1 and CDR2: DFQATT and SNEGSKA (reference sequence). This CDR3 comprises 13 residues. The CDR3 here is CSVAWGGTGELFF. CDR3 nucleotides: TGCAGTGTTGCGTGGGGGGGCACCGGGGAGCTGTTTTTT.

In this sample, this clonotype turned up a few times. The chain links TRBV2 to TRBJ2-1; 9 positions match TRBD2. Germline loops: CDR1 SNHLY, CDR2 FYNNEI. V was pared by 8 bases and J by 6 bases, with 8 bases of the junction left unmatched. The CDR3 is made up of 14 amino acids. DNA for the CDR3: TGTGCCAGCCAGTTCTGGACTAGCGTCAATGAGCAGTTCTTC. Protein product: CASQFWTSVNEQFF.

This clonotype occurred a few times. The rearrangement uses TRBV5-6 and TRBJ2-7, with TRBD1 matching over 8 bases. V was clipped by 3 bases and J by 3 bases; unmatched bases: 5. The V gene's germline CDR1 is SGHDT and CDR2 YYEEEE. There are 14 residues in the CDR3. The CDR3 protein is CASSWGQEIYEQYF. CDR3 nucleotides: TGTGCCAGCAGCTGGGGACAGGAGATCTACGAGCAGTACTTC. Full variable domain (rest looked up from reference TRBV5-6 and TRBJ2-7): DAGVTQSPTHLIKTRGQQVTLRCSPKSGHDTVSWYQQALGQGPQFIFQYYEEEERQRGNFPDRFSGHQFPNYSSELNVNALLLGDSALYLCASSWGQEIYEQYFGPGTRLTVT.

This clonotype was counted a few times. This chain joins TRBV20-1 and TRBJ1-2; tentatively, D is TRBD1 (6 bases). Trimming pared 6 bases from V and 8 bases from J, leaving 16 bases between. Germline-derived CDR1 and CDR2 are DFQATT and SNEGSKA (reference sequence). This CDR3 spans 12 amino acids. The CDR3 sequence is CSALNRAEGYTF. The CDR3, as DNA: TGCAGTGCCCTGAACAGGGCCGAGGGCTACACCTTC.

This chain links TRBV7-2 with TRBJ1-4; 10 nucleotides agree with TRBD1. The CDR3 is made up of 15 amino acids. Per the germline V gene, CDR1 is SGHTA and CDR2 is FQGNSA. V gave up 2 bases and J gave up 8 bases; unmatched junction bases: 5. The CDR3: CASSLQRDRGEKLFF. The CDR3 DNA is TGTGCCAGCAGCTTACAGAGGGACAGGGGCGAAAAACTGTTTTTT.

V is TRBV5-6 and J is TRBJ2-5, with unresolved D. Germline V lookup: CDR1 SGHDT, CDR2 YYEEEE. Trimming shortened V by 0 bases and J by 3 bases, and 9 bases separated the two germline ends. The CDR3 spans 14 residues. Here the CDR3 DNA reads TGTGCCAGCAGCTTGGGAGGAAGAAAAGAGACCCAGTACTTC. Translating it yields CASSLGGRKETQYF.

This clonotype was counted a few times. The rearrangement links TRBV6-1 to TRBJ1-2; 9 bases are shared with TRBD1. CDR1 is MNHNS and CDR2 is SASEGT in the germline V gene. This CDR3 has 15 residues. With V trimmed by 6 bases and J by 7 bases, 12 bases remained unmatched. The CDR3 nucleotides are TGTGCCAGCAGCCCTCCCGGGACAGGGCGTAGTGGCTACACCTTC. Translated, it gives CASSPPGTGRSGYTF.

This clonotype was observed a few times. The chain combines TRBV5-1 with TRBJ2-5; no definite D call. This CDR3 is 12 amino acids long. CDR1 is SGHRS and CDR2 is YFSETQ in the germline V gene. Trimming took off 7 bases at V and 1 base at J, with 8 bases between the two ends. The CDR3 sequence: CASRGVQETQYF. CDR3 in DNA: TGCGCCAGCCGTGGAGTCCAAGAGACCCAGTACTTC.

This chain joins TRBV3-1 and TRBJ2-3; 8 nucleotides line up with TRBD1. J gave up 0 bases and V 8 bases, and 10 bases lay outside the gene matches. In germline, CDR1 is LGHDT, CDR2 YNNKEL (reference sequence). The length of the CDR3 is 16 residues. The CDR3 bases are TGTGCCAGCTGCCCAGGGGGCTCCTTCAGCACAGATACGCAGTATTTT. This translates into CASCPGGSFSTDTQYF.

This clonotype appeared a few times. For the CDR3, the DNA is TGTGCCAGCAGCTTAGCGTTGGGGGGGTATCAGCCCCAGCATTTT. Its translation: CASSLALGGYQPQHF. The chain has TRBV7-2 and TRBJ1-5, with D perhaps TRBD1 (5 bases). Trimming took off 0 bases at V and 5 bases at J, with 11 bases between the two ends. Germline V lookup: CDR1 SGHTA, CDR2 FQGNSA. The CDR3 consists of 15 residues. The full variable domain, completed using reference TRBV7-2 and TRBJ1-5, is GAGVSQSPSNKVTEKGKDVELRCDPISGHTALYWYRQSLGQGLEFLIYFQGNSAPDKSGLPSDRFSAERTGGSVSTLTIQRTQQEDSAVYLCASSLALGGYQPQHFGDGTRLSIL.

This clonotype occurred many times. The chain uses TRBV4-1 and TRBJ2-1; possibly TRBD2 for D (6 bases). Germline assignment: CDR1 MGHRA and CDR2 YSYEKL. CDR3 size: 16 residues. V lost 1 base and J lost 4, with 14 bases in between. The CDR3 loop is CASSQVGAGGYNEQFF. The CDR3, as DNA: TGCGCCAGCAGCCAAGTGGGAGCCGGGGGTTACAATGAGCAGTTCTTC.

The V and J genes are TRBV28 and TRBJ2-2, with 9 bases fitting TRBD2. The CDR3 totals 16 residues. Germline lookup yields CDR1 MDHEN and CDR2 SYDVKM. V trimming: 6 bases; J trimming: 5 bases; junction bases outside the gene matches: 10. The CDR3 sequence: CASSPASGGRTGELFF. The CDR3 DNA reads TGTGCCAGCAGCCCGGCCAGCGGGGGGAGGACCGGGGAGCTGTTTTTT. Full variable domain (rest looked up from reference TRBV28 and TRBJ2-2): DVKVTQSSRYLVKRTGEKVFLECVQDMDHENMFWYRQDPGLGLRLIYFSYDVKMKEKGDIPEGYSVSREKKERFSLILESASTNQTSMYLCASSPASGGRTGELFFGEGSRLTVL.

J is TRBJ2-2 and V is TRBV4-2; TRBD2 agrees at 10 bases. The CDR3 runs to 17 residues. Germline CDR1 and CDR2: LGHNA and YNFKEQ. V lost 0 bases and J lost 6; bases outside the gene matches: 7. CDR3 coding DNA: TGTGCCAGCAGCCAAGATAGTCTAGCGGGAGTCCCCGGGGAGCTGTTTTTT. Amino acid sequence: CASSQDSLAGVPGELFF.

This clonotype showed up just a few times. The genes are TRBV7-2 and TRBJ2-3; D might be TRBD1 (6 bases). Germline V lookup: CDR1 SGHTA, CDR2 FQGNSA. This CDR3 spans 15 amino acids. Trimming took 1 base from V and 5 from J, leaving 13 bases between them. The DNA for the CDR3 is TGTGCCAGCAGCTTAGACAGGGAGTACATAGATACGCAGTATTTT. Protein product: CASSLDREYIDTQYF.

This clonotype was counted between two and nine times. The chain has TRBV19 and TRBJ2-2; the match to TRBD1 covers 9 bases. J was trimmed by 2 bases and V by 5 bases; bases with no gene match: 15. Per germline, CDR1 LNHDA and CDR2 SQIVND (reference sequence). CDR3 length: 19 amino acids. The CDR3 loop reads CASSRGYGQGRVNTGELFF. Here the CDR3 DNA reads TGTGCCAGTAGTCGAGGCTATGGACAGGGGCGAGTAAACACCGGGGAGCTGTTTTTT.

The chain uses TRBV28 and TRBJ2-1, with D maybe TRBD2 (5 bases). CDR3 size: 15 residues. V lost 7 bases and J lost 4, with 17 bases in between. CDR1 MDHEN and CDR2 SYDVKM come from the germline V gene. CDR3 protein: CASTPNGRRYNEQFF. Written as DNA, the CDR3 is TGTGCCAGCACCCCAAACGGTAGGAGGTACAATGAGCAGTTCTTC.

This clonotype has at least ten counts. This chain links TRBV10-3 with TRBJ2-1; 7 nucleotides align to TRBD2. With 8 bases clipped from V and 3 bases from J, the junction kept 4 bases outside the gene matches. Per the germline V gene, CDR1 is ENHRY and CDR2 is SYGVKD. The CDR3 runs 13 residues. The CDR3 loop is CAIVRELYNEQFF. The CDR3 DNA sequence: TGTGCCATCGTGCGGGAGCTCTACAATGAGCAGTTCTTC.

This clonotype was observed a few times. The chain employs TRBV6-2 or TRBV6-3 and TRBJ2-5; 9 nucleotides match TRBD1. CDR1 and CDR2 (germline): MNHEY, SVGEGT. The V segment lost 0 bases and the J segment 4 bases; nucleotides outside the gene matches: 9. This CDR3 comprises 17 residues. CDR3 residues: CASSYSSPGQGRETQYF. For the CDR3, the DNA is TGTGCCAGCAGTTACTCGTCACCGGGACAGGGAAGAGAGACCCAGTACTTC.